Here is one TCR beta chain with its context. The antigen it binds to is not known. No much larger clone is present one base from it, and per-base qualities are unavailable. The data originate from a study of cytomegalovirus exposure and HLA in healthy donors (dated by TCRdb to about 2017). Looking at the study overall: According to a later analysis, the roughly 120 validation repertoires were produced on the same platform as the roughly 600 repertoires of the first cohort. The aim of the study was to test whether cataloging public T cell receptors could identify signatures of past pathogen exposure. High-throughput TCR immunosequencing, statistical association of individual TCRs with disease status, and machine learning were combined to predict cytomegalovirus infection status. A separate validation cohort of about 110 different subjects was used in addition to the approximately 610-subject first cohort. The study at large found these results: The authors suggested that the approach could potentially be extended to other disease states and immunological phenotypes. In the study, about 150 TCR beta chains were listed as associated with cytomegalovirus. A few of the identified cytomegalovirus-associated TCR beta chains were confirmed in vitro to be specific for cytomegalovirus antigens. A later analysis had no HLA typing for the validation cohort, so co-occurrence there was scored across all 110 or so repertoires. Of the cluster scores, approximately 95% were above 0 in a later analysis, which found that TCRs clustered in the first cohort also tended to co-occur in the 120 or so validation repertoires. In both the original and validation cohorts, the classifier was reported to diagnose cytomegalovirus status with high specificity and sensitivity. Most TCR sequences were seen in very few donors, while some public TCRs were found in many individuals.

Libraries were built with the immunoSEQ multiplex PCR assay. In the authors' own workflow: A statistical classification framework was built to diagnose cytomegalovirus status from the catalog of TCR beta chain sequences. Here the immuneACCESS table is served through TCRdb, limited to in-frame sequences with V and J called. Missing clones are a known gap in these copies; in checked studies unresolved V genes cover under half, and the rest lacks a known reason. That table supplies the V and J calls and clone size; D and trimming were determined from the DNA. A total of some 290,000 clones appear in this sample, around 90% of them only once. The ten biggest clones cover roughly 0.88% of the sample. Donors formed part of the validation cohort, which comprised over a hundred subjects and was distinct from the first cohort of under 800 subjects. CDR1 and CDR2, looked up from the germline V gene, are SGHDT and YYEEEE. The V and J ends are trimmed by 0 bases and 12 bases, leaving 16 bases between them. Including cysteine and phenylalanine, the CDR3 has 14 amino acids. The read is trimmed to its CDR3 DNA, 42 bases read in frame from base 1.

The chain is encoded by TRBV5-6 joined to TRBJ1-5; a tentative D call is TRBD1 (5 bases match). The material sequenced was PBMCs. The TCR was taken from a man aged 25-40 years in good health and CMV-seronegative. The CDR3 reads as follows: CASSLVGGTGGQHF. The DNA reads as follows: TGTGCCAGCAGCTTGGTCGGGGGAACGGGTGGCCAGCATTTT.